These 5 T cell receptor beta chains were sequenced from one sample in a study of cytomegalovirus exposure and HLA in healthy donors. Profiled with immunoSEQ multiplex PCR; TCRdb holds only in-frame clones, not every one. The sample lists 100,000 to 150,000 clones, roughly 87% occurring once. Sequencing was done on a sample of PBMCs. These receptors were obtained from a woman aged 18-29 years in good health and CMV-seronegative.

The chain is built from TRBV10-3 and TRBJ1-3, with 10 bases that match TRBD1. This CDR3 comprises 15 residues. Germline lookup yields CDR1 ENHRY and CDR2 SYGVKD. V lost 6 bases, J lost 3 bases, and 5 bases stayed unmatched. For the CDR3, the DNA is TGTGCCATCAGGACAGGGGGCGCGTATGGAAACACCATATATTTT. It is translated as CAIRTGGAYGNTIYF.

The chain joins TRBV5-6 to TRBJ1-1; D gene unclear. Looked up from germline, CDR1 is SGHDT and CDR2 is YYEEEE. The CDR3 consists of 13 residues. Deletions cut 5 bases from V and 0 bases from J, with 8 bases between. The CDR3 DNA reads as TGTGCCAGCAGGTTGAACATGAACACTGAAGCTTTCTTT. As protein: CASRLNMNTEAFF.

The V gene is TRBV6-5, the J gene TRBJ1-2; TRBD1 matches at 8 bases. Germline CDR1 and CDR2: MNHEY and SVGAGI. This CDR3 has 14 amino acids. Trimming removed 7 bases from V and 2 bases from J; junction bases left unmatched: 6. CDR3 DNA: TGTGCCAGCACGGACAGGGAGGGGAACTATGGCTACACCTTC. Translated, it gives CASTDREGNYGYTF.

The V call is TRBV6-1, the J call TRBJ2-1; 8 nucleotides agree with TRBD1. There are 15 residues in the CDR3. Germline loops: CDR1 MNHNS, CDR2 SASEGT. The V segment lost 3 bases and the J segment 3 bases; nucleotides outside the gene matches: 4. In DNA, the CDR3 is TGTGCCAGCAGTGACTCGGGACAGGTCTACAATGAGCAGTTCTTC. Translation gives CASSDSGQVYNEQFF.

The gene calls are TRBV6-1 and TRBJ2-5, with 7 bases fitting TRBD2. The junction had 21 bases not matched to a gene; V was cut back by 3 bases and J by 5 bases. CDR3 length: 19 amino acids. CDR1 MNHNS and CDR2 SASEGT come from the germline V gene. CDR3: CASSDPDGNAGVMWETQYF. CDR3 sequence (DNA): TGTGCCAGCAGTGACCCGGATGGTAATGCGGGGGTAATGTGGGAGACCCAGTACTTC.